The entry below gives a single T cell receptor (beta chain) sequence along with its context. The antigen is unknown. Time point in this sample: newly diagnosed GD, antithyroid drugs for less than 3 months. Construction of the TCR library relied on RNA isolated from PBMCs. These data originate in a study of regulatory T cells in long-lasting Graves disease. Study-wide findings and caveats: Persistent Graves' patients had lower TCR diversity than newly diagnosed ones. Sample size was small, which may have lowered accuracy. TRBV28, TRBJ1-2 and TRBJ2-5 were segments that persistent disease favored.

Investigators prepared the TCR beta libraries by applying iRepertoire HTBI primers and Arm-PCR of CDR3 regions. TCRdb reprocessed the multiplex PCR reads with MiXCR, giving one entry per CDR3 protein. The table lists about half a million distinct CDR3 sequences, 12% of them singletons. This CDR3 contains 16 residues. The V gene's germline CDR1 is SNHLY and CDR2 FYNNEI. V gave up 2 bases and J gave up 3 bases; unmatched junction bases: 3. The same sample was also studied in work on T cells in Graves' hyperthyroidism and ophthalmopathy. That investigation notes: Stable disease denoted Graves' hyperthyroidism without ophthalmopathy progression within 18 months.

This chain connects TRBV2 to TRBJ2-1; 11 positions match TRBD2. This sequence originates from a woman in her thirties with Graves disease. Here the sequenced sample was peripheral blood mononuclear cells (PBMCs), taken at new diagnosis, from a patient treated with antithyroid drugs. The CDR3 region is CASSEQLAGVYNEQFF. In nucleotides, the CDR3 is TGTGCCAGCAGTGAACAACTAGCGGGAGTCTACAATGAGCAGTTCTTC.